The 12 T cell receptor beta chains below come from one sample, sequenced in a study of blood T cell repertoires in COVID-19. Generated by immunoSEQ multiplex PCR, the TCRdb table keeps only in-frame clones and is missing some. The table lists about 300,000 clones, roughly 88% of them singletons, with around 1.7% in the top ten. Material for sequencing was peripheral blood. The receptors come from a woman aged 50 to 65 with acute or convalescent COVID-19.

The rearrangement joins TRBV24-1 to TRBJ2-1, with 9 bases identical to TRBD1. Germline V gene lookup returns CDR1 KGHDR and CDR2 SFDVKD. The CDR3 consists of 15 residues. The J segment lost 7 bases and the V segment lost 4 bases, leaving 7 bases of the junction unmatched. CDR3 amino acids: CATSDSQGARNEQFF. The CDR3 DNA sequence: TGTGCCACCAGTGACTCACAGGGGGCGCGGAATGAGCAGTTCTTC.

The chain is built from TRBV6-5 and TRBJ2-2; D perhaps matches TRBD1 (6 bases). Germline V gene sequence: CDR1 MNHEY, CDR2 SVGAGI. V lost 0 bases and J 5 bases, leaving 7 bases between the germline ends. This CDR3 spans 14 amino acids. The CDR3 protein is CASSYSRGTGELFF. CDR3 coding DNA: TGTGCCAGCAGTTACTCGAGGGGGACCGGGGAGCTGTTTTTT.

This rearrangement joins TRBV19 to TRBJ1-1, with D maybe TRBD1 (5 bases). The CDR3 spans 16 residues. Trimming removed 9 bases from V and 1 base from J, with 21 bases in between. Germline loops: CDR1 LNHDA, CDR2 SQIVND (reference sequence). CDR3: CASTLPGGRANTEAFF. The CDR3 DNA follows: TGTGCCAGCACCTTGCCGGGGGGACGGGCGAACACTGAAGCTTTCTTT.

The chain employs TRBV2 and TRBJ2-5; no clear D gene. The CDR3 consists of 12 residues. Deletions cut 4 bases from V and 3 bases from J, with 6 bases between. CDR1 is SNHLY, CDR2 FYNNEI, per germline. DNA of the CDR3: TGTGCCAGCAGTGTTGCAGAAGAGACCCAGTACTTC. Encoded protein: CASSVAEETQYF.

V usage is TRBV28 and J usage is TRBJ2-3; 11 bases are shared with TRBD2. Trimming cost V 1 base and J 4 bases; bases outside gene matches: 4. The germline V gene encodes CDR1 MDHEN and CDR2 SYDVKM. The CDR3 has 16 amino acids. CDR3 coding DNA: TGTGCCAGCAGTTTATATAGCGGGAGGGCAGCAGATACGCAGTATTTT. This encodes CASSLYSGRAADTQYF.

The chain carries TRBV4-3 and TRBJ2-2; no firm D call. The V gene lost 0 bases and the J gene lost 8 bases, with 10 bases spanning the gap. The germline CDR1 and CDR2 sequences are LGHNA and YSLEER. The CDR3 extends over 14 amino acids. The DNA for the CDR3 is TGCGCCAGCAGCCAAGATTTCCTAACTGGGGAGCTGTTTTTT. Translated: CASSQDFLTGELFF.

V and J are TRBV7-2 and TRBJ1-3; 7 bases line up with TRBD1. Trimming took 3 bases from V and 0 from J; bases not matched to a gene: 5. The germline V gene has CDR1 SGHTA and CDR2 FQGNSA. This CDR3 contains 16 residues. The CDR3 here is CASSFGQARSGNTIYF. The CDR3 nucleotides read TGTGCCAGCAGCTTCGGACAGGCTCGCTCTGGAAACACCATATATTTT.

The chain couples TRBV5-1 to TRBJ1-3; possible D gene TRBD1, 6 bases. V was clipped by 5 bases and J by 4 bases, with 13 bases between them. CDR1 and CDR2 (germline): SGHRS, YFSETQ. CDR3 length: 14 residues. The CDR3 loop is CASRSHRDGNTIYF. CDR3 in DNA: TGCGCCAGCAGGAGTCACAGGGACGGAAACACCATATATTTT.

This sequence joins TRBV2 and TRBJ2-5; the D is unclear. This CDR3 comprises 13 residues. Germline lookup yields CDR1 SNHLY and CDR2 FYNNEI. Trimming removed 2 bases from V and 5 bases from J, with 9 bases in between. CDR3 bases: TGTGCCAGCAGTGAAAGATCTACGGAGACCCAGTACTTC. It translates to CASSERSTETQYF.

The CDR3 DNA reads TGTGCCAGCAAGCTAGCGGGGATCTCCTACGAGCAGTACTTC. Amino acids: CASKLAGISYEQYF. The rearrangement links TRBV27 to TRBJ2-7; 9 bases map to TRBD2. Trimming at V came to 7 bases and at J to 0 bases, leaving 4 bases not matched to a gene. Germline V CDR1 and CDR2: MNHEY, SMNVEV (reference sequence). The CDR3 covers 14 residues.

The CDR3 spells CASPKPKVGRVNCGTEAFF. CDR3 sequence (DNA): TGTGCCAGCCCAAAACCTAAAGTGGGCAGGGTGAATTGTGGCACTGAAGCTTTCTTT. V usage is TRBV21-1 and J usage is TRBJ1-1; the table's D call TRBD1 went unverified against the DNA. TRBV21-1 is an annotated pseudogene. The CDR3 is 19 residues long.

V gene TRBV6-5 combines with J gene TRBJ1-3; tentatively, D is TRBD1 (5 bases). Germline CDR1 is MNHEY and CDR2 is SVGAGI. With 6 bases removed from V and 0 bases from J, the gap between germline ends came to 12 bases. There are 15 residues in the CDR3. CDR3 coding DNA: TGTGCCAGCAGAGCCCAGACAGTCTCTGGAAACACCATATATTTT. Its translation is CASRAQTVSGNTIYF.